Each of the 11 T cell receptor beta chains below was sequenced from the same sample in a study of blood T cells in healthy people across ages. With a J-beta primer mix and a sample-barcoded 5' primer, a second PCR ran about 6 to 11 cycles. TCRdb re-derived calls from the 5' RACE reads in MiXCR, one entry per CDR3 protein. This table holds about 640,000 distinct CDR3 sequences, roughly three fifths found once. The material sequenced was blood. The receptors stem from a man in his 60s in good health.

This chain joins TRBV20-1 and TRBJ1-1; no reliable D call. Per the germline V gene, CDR1 is DFQATT and CDR2 is SNEGSKA (reference sequence). The V end lost 6 bases, the J end lost 12 bases, and 23 bases lay between the germline ends. This CDR3 is 13 amino acids long. CDR3 sequence: CSAPTSRVPGSFF. CDR3 in DNA: TGCAGTGCGCCCACCTCAAGGGTACCTGGGTCTTTCTTT.

CDR3: CASSLYPRGDEQYF. For the CDR3, the DNA is TGCGCCAGCAGCCTCTATCCGCGAGGAGACGAGCAGTACTTC. The chain uses TRBV4-1 and TRBJ2-7; D gene unclear. V was cut by 4 bases and J by 5 bases, with 15 bases left in between. This CDR3 has 14 residues. Looked up from germline, CDR1 is MGHRA and CDR2 is YSYEKL.

This rearrangement joins TRBV4-1 to TRBJ2-5, with TRBD2 identical over 12 bases. The tail of the sequence fits TRBJ2-7 better, so the J call may be wrong. CDR1 and CDR2 from the germline V gene are MGHRA and YSYEKL. This CDR3 is 15 amino acids long. The CDR3 DNA reads as TGCGCCAGCAGCCAACCTAGCGGGGGGGCAGACGAGCAGTACTTC. As protein: CASSQPSGGADEQYF.

The chain uses TRBV4-1 and TRBJ2-1; D is tentatively TRBD1 or TRBD2 (5 bases each). The V end lost 0 bases, the J end lost 6 bases, and 21 bases lay between the germline ends. This CDR3 contains 18 residues. Germline values: CDR1 MGHRA, CDR2 YSYEKL. The CDR3: CASSQDKGMRGRSNEQFF. DNA for the CDR3: TGCGCCAGCAGCCAAGATAAGGGGATGAGGGGTCGGTCCAATGAGCAGTTCTTC.

V is TRBV5-1 and J is TRBJ2-2, with 9 bases fitting TRBD1. The CDR3 loop spans 15 amino acids. Trimming at V came to 3 bases and at J to 3 bases, leaving 3 bases not matched to a gene. The germline V gene encodes CDR1 SGHRS and CDR2 YFSETQ. The CDR3 DNA reads as TGCGCCAGCAGCTCCGGGACAGGGCACACCGGGGAGCTGTTTTTT. Its protein product is CASSSGTGHTGELFF.

The gene calls are TRBV12-3 or TRBV12-4 and TRBJ2-1, with TRBD2 matching over 9 bases. The CDR3 spans 14 residues. V was clipped by 4 bases and J by 12 bases; unmatched bases: 10. In DNA form, the CDR3 reads TGTGCCAGCAGTTCCGGGGTAGCGGGGGCTCGGCAGTTCTTC. Encoded protein: CASSSGVAGARQFF.

V gene TRBV5-1 combines with J gene TRBJ2-1; D is ambiguous. With 4 bases removed from V and 8 bases from J, the gap between germline ends came to 16 bases. Looked up from germline, CDR1 is SGHRS and CDR2 is YFSETQ. The CDR3 covers 14 residues. The CDR3 DNA is TGCGCCAGCAGCCAAACGTCAATCGGCCATGAGCAGTTCTTC. This codes for CASSQTSIGHEQFF.

The genes are TRBV7-2 and TRBJ2-5, with a weak D call TRBD1 (6 bases). TRBJ2-7 explains the end of the DNA better; the J call may be wrong. The length of the CDR3 is 14 residues. Germline CDR1 and CDR2: SGHTA and FQGNSA. The DNA of the CDR3 is TGTGCCAGCAGCTTACGGACAGCGACCTACGAGCAGTACTTC. Translated: CASSLRTATYEQYF.

The chain employs TRBV5-1 and TRBJ1-2, with TRBD1 identical over 8 bases. This CDR3 region has 14 residues. The V segment lost 0 bases and the J segment 4 bases; nucleotides outside the gene matches: 2. Germline V gives CDR1 SGHRS, CDR2 YFSETQ. The CDR3 is CASSLGQGTYGYTF. CDR3 nucleotide sequence: TGCGCCAGCAGCTTGGGACAGGGGACCTATGGCTACACCTTC.

V and J are TRBV15 and TRBJ2-5; D possibly matches TRBD1 or TRBD2 (5 bases each). V was shortened by 0 bases and J by 2 bases, with 13 bases between the two germline ends. Germline values: CDR1 LNHNV, CDR2 YYDKDF (reference sequence). The length of the CDR3 is 16 residues. The CDR3 nucleotides read TGTGCCACCAGCAGAGATGCGGGCCGACAGCAAGAGACCCAGTACTTC. Translated: CATSRDAGRQQETQYF.

This chain connects TRBV27 to TRBJ1-3; D may be TRBD1 (5 bases). Trimming stripped 5 bases from V and 4 bases from J, with 18 bases between. CDR3 size: 16 residues. CDR1 is MNHEY, CDR2 SMNVEV, per germline (reference sequence). CDR3 sequence: CASSPLFGGEGNTIYF. The CDR3 DNA reads TGTGCCAGCAGTCCACTCTTCGGGGGGGAAGGAAACACCATATATTTT.